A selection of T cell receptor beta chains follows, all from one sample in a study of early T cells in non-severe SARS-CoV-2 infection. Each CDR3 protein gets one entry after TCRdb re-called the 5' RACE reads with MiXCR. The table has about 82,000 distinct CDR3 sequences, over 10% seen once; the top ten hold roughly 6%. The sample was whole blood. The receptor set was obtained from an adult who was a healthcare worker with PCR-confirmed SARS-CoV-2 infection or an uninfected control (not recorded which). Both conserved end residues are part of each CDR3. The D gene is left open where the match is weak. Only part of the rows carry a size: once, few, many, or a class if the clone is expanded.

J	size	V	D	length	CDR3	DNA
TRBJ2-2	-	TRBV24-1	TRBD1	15	CATSDDRGATGELFF	TGTGCCACCAGTGACGACAGGGGAGCGACCGGGGAGCTGTTTTTT
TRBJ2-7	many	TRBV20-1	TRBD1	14	CSARDPTGAYEQYF	TGCAGTGCTAGAGACCCGACAGGGGCTTACGAGCAGTACTTC
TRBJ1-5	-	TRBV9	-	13	CASSVGENQPQHF	TGTGCCAGCAGCGTAGGGGAAAATCAGCCCCAGCATTTT
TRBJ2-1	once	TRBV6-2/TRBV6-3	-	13	CASSYVGYNEQFF	TGTGCCAGCAGTTACGTTGGGTACAATGAGCAGTTCTTC
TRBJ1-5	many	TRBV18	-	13	CASSPNSNQPQHF	TGTGCCAGCTCCCCGAATAGCAATCAGCCCCAGCATTTT
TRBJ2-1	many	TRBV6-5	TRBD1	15	CASRTTWTGHNEQFF	TGTGCCAGCAGGACAACTTGGACAGGGCACAATGAGCAGTTCTTC
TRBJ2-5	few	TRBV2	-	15	CASSWGDPIQETQYF	TGTGCCAGCAGTTGGGGCGACCCCATCCAAGAGACCCAGTACTTC
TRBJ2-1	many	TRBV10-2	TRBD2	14	CASSPAGGRNEQFF	TGCGCCAGCAGCCCAGCGGGAGGGAGGAATGAGCAGTTCTTC
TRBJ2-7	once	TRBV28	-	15	CASSSPMTRGYEQYF	TGTGCCAGCAGTTCCCCTATGACAAGGGGGTACGAGCAGTACTTC
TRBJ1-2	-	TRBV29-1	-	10	CRYCGHGYTF	TGCAGATATTGTGGCCATGGCTACACCTTC
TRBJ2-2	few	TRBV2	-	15	CASSDIMTDTGELFF	TGTGCCAGCAGTGACATTATGACGGACACCGGGGAGCTGTTTTTT
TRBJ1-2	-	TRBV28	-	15	CASSPPGLANYGYTF	TGTGCCAGCAGTCCACCGGGACTAGCTAACTATGGCTACACCTTC
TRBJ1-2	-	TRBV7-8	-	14	CASRLGIADYGYTF	TGTGCCAGCAGATTAGGGATCGCGGACTATGGCTACACCTTC
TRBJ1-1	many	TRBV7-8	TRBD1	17	CASSSWDRGGLNTEAFF	TGTGCCAGCAGCTCCTGGGACAGGGGGGGTTTGAACACTGAAGCTTTCTTT
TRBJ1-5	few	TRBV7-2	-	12	CASSWGDQPQHF	TGTGCCAGCAGTTGGGGGGATCAGCCCCAGCATTTT
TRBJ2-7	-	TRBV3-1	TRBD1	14	CASSQPDRSDEQYF	TGTGCCAGCAGCCAGCCGGACAGGTCCGACGAGCAGTACTTC
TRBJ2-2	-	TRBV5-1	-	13	CASTRSSSGELFF	TGCGCCAGCACACGGAGCTCTAGCGGGGAGCTGTTTTTT
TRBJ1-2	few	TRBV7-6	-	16	CASSLAGPTGTYGYTF	TGTGCCAGCAGCTTAGCGGGGCCGACGGGGACCTATGGCTACACCTTC
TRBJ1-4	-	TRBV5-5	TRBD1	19	CASSLNRGQGAINDEKLFF	TGTGCCAGCAGCTTAAACCGGGGACAGGGGGCGATTAATGATGAAAAACTGTTTTTT
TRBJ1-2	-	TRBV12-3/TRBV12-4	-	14	CASSFRTAINGYTF	TGTGCCAGCAGTTTTAGGACAGCGATTAACGGCTACACCTTC
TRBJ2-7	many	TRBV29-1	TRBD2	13	CSVASGSVYEQYF	TGCAGCGTTGCTAGCGGGAGTGTCTACGAGCAGTACTTC
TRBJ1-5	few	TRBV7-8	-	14	CASSGHTSNQPQHF	TGTGCCAGCAGCGGACACACTAGCAATCAGCCCCAGCATTTT
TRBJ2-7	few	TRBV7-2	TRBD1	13	CASSLRTGVEQYF	TGTGCCAGCAGCCTGCGGACAGGGGTCGAGCAGTACTTC
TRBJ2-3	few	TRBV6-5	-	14	CASNGGAMLDTQYF	TGTGCCAGCAACGGCGGGGCGATGCTGGATACGCAGTATTTT
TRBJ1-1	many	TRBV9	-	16	CASSVAGGDRGTEAFF	TGTGCCAGCAGCGTAGCTGGCGGGGACCGGGGCACTGAAGCTTTCTTT
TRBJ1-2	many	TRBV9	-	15	CASSANIATRYGYTF	TGTGCCAGCAGCGCAAATATTGCTACTCGATATGGCTACACCTTC
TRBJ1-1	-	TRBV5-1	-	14	CASSSAPGDTEAFF	TGCGCCAGCAGCTCGGCCCCAGGAGACACTGAAGCTTTCTTT
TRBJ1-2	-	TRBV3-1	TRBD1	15	CASSDRGPSNYGYTF	TGTGCCAGCAGCGACAGGGGCCCATCCAACTATGGCTACACCTTC
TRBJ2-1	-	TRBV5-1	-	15	CASSLVLSPDNEQFF	TGCGCCAGCAGCTTGGTCCTGTCGCCGGACAATGAGCAGTTCTTC
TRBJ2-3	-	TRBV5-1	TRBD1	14	CASGGQSPGDTQYF	TGCGCCAGCGGGGGACAGTCTCCAGGAGATACGCAGTATTTT
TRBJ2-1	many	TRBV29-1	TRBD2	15	CSVGLAGVSYNEQFF	TGCAGCGTCGGACTAGCGGGAGTCTCCTACAATGAGCAGTTCTTC
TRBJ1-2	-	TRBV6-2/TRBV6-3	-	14	CASYYGTLNYGYTF	TGTGCCAGCTACTACGGGACTCTCAACTATGGCTACACCTTT
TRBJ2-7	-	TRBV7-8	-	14	CASRPLGVSYEQYF	TGTGCCAGCAGGCCCCTGGGGGTTTCCTACGAGCAGTACTTC
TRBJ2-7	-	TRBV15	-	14	CATSRDRGSYEQYF	TGTGCCACCAGCAGAGATCGAGGATCTTACGAGCAGTACTTC
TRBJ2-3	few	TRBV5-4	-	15	CASSLVPESTDTQYF	TGTGCCAGCAGCTTGGTGCCAGAAAGCACAGATACGCAGTATTTT
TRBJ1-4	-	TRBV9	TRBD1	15	CASSATGGDNEKLFF	TGTGCCAGCAGCGCGACAGGGGGAGATAATGAAAAACTGTTTTTT
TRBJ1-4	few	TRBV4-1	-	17	CASSQRALTETNEKLFF	TGCGCCAGCAGCCAACGGGCCCTCACCGAGACTAATGAAAAACTGTTTTTT
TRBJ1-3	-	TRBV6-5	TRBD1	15	CASRDGTGSGNTIYF	TGTGCCAGCAGAGACGGGACAGGGTCTGGAAACACCATATATTTT
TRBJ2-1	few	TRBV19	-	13	CASKPQGDNEQFF	TGTGCCAGTAAACCACAGGGAGACAATGAGCAGTTCTTC
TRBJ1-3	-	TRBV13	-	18	CASSLEGTRGPLGNTIYF	TGTGCCAGCAGCTTAGAGGGTACCCGCGGACCGCTCGGAAACACCATATATTTT
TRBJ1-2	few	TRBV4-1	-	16	CASSQVPPGWGLGYTF	TGCGCCAGCAGCCAAGTACCCCCCGGCTGGGGGTTAGGCTACACCTTC
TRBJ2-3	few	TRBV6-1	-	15	CASGGTPTLGDTQYF	TGTGCCAGCGGCGGGACGCCCACCCTGGGAGATACGCAGTATTTT